A single sample is the source of the 30 T cell receptor beta chains below, sequenced in a study of T cells after yellow fever vaccination. TCRdb used MiXCR to reprocess the 5' RACE reads, holding one entry per CDR3 protein. The top ten clones hold roughly a fifth of a sample with 250,000 to 400,000 distinct CDR3 sequences, approximately 4.5% of them seen once. Sequenced material: PBMCs, taken 15 days after the yellow fever booster vaccination. These receptors were taken from a man aged 18 to 30 who received the YFV17D yellow fever vaccine.

There are many counts of this clonotype. CDR3 in amino acids: CASSQGLAEETQYF. The DNA of the CDR3 is TGTGCCAGCAGCCAGGGACTAGCGGAAGAGACCCAGTACTTC. This chain uses TRBV7-2 with TRBJ2-5; 11 bases fit TRBD2. The CDR3 extends over 14 amino acids. The V gene end was trimmed by 5 bases and the J gene end by 3 bases; junction bases not matched to a gene: 2. Germline V gives CDR1 SGHTA, CDR2 FQGNSA.

This clonotype has at least ten counts. No conserved phenylalanine or tryptophan ends this CDR3, so it is likely a read error. It is unclear where the CDR3 begins or ends on the DNA, so no DNA is shown, and the CDR3 is as TCRdb lists it. The chain joins TRBV7-3 to TRBJ1-1; the tabulated D call, TRBD1, remains unverified against the DNA. From germline, CDR1 is SGHTA and CDR2 FQGTGA. The CDR3 is 13 residues long, ends included. The CDR3 reads CASSLTGADSPIV.

In this sample, this clonotype turned up many times. The J gene is TRBJ2-1, the V gene TRBV7-2, with TRBD1 matching over 7 bases. The CDR3 has 13 amino acids. Germline CDR1 SGHTA, CDR2 FQGNSA. Germline trimming cut 5 bases from V and 9 bases from J; bases unmatched to any gene: 7. In nucleotides, the CDR3 is TGTGCCAGCAGCCGAGGACAGGTTGGTGAGCAGTTCTTC. Translating it yields CASSRGQVGEQFF.

This clonotype was seen more than once but under ten times. This sequence joins TRBV7-9 and TRBJ1-4, with D unclear. The V gene's germline CDR1 is SEHNR and CDR2 FQNEAQ (reference sequence). The CDR3 is 14 residues long. The V and J ends lost 5 bases and 8 bases respectively, with 15 bases between them. The CDR3 bases are TGTGCCAGCAGCCCGACCGTGGGGAGGGAAAAACTGTTTTTT. It specifies CASSPTVGREKLFF.

The chain couples TRBV7-9 to TRBJ2-1; D not certain. Trimming cost V 6 bases and J 8 bases, with 11 bases left between them. The CDR3 extends over 12 amino acids. Germline CDR1 SEHNR, CDR2 FQNEAQ (reference sequence). The CDR3: CASSNGWDEQFF. CDR3 DNA: TGTGCCAGCAGTAATGGCTGGGATGAGCAGTTCTTC.

This clonotype occurred many times. CDR3 nucleotide sequence: TGTGCCAGCAGTTTAGCCGGTGGAAATTCACCCCTCCACTTT. Protein product: CASSLAGGNSPLHF. The rearrangement joins TRBV12-3 or TRBV12-4 to TRBJ1-6; unclear D gene. The CDR3 is 14 amino acids. Trimming took 0 bases from V and 7 from J, leaving 7 bases between them.

The rearrangement uses TRBV12-3 or TRBV12-4 and TRBJ1-1; D is possibly TRBD1 (5 bases). V lost 6 bases to trimming and J lost 1 base, with 30 bases between them. The CDR3 is made up of 20 amino acids. In DNA form, the CDR3 reads TGTGCCAGCAGGTTGAGGGGTCCTCCCAATAACATGACGGAGAACACTGAAGCTTTCTTT. This gives the protein CASRLRGPPNNMTENTEAFF.

This clonotype was picked up many times. This chain links TRBV4-3 with TRBJ1-1; no firm D call. The CDR3 spans 18 residues. V was clipped by 0 bases and J by 3 bases, with 20 bases between them. Per the germline V gene, CDR1 is LGHNA and CDR2 is YSLEER. CDR3 sequence: CASSQDPQPGIFHTEAFF. In nucleotides, the CDR3 is TGCGCCAGCAGCCAAGACCCCCAGCCAGGCATCTTTCACACTGAAGCTTTCTTT.

The V call is TRBV6-1, the J call TRBJ2-2, with TRBD2 matching over 15 bases. V lost 4 bases, J lost 3 bases, and 6 bases stayed unmatched. Germline lookup yields CDR1 MNHNS and CDR2 SASEGT. The CDR3 spans 18 residues. This CDR3 reads CASSAWTSGGAYTGELFF. Written as DNA, the CDR3 is TGTGCCAGCAGTGCTTGGACTAGCGGGGGGGCCTACACCGGGGAGCTGTTTTTT.

This clonotype was detected ten times or more. J is TRBJ2-1 and V is TRBV18, with 10 bases lining up with TRBD2. The CDR3 is 16 amino acids. V dropped 7 bases and J dropped 3; count of bases not matched to a gene: 9. Germline V gives CDR1 KGHSH, CDR2 LQKENI. CDR3 amino acids: CASCSEAGGYYNEQFF. Written as DNA, the CDR3 is TGTGCCAGCTGTTCTGAAGCGGGGGGGTACTACAATGAGCAGTTCTTC.

The V gene is TRBV10-3, the J gene TRBJ1-1; 7 bases are shared with TRBD1. V shed 7 bases, J shed 3 bases, and the junction held 17 bases outside the gene matches. The CDR3 extends over 17 amino acids. Germline CDR1 reads ENHRY; CDR2 reads SYGVKD. The CDR3 sequence: CAITLRPLTGTYTEAFF. The DNA for the CDR3 is TGTGCCATCACCCTTCGACCTCTGACAGGGACCTACACTGAAGCTTTCTTT.

This clonotype was counted only a few times. The J gene is TRBJ2-1, the V gene TRBV15; 12 bases fit TRBD2. The ends lost 1 base at V and 7 bases at J; junction bases unmatched: 8. The V gene's germline CDR1 is LNHNV and CDR2 YYDKDF (reference sequence). This CDR3 is built from 17 residues. This CDR3 reads CATSRALAGGAGNEQFF. As DNA, the CDR3 is TGTGCCACCAGCAGAGCGCTAGCGGGGGGGGCTGGAAATGAGCAGTTCTTC.

The rearrangement uses TRBV5-1 and TRBJ1-5; no reliable D call. The CDR3 runs to 13 residues. CDR1 and CDR2 (germline): SGHRS, YFSETQ. V lost 1 base to trimming and J lost 10 bases, with 12 bases between them. The CDR3 here is CASSLTEQGPQHF. Here the CDR3 DNA reads TGCGCCAGCAGCTTGACCGAACAAGGTCCCCAGCATTTT.

The table lists this clonotype with many counts. The chain is built from TRBV6-5 and TRBJ1-3; D is unclear. The germline V and J ends were trimmed by 5 bases and 0 bases, with 2 bases remaining between them. Germline loops: CDR1 MNHEY, CDR2 SVGAGI. The CDR3 sequence is 12 residues long. CDR3 bases: TGTGCCAGCAGTCCCTCTGGAAACACCATATATTTT. Its translation is CASSPSGNTIYF.

V is TRBV4-2 and J is TRBJ2-3; D remains unclear. This CDR3 has 12 residues. The V gene's germline CDR1 is LGHNA and CDR2 YNFKEQ. V was clipped by 2 bases and J by 6 bases, with 6 bases between them. The DNA for the CDR3 is TGTGCCAGCAGCCAAACGTTGGATACGCAGTATTTT. As protein: CASSQTLDTQYF.

This clonotype was seen more than once but under ten times. V gene TRBV20-1 combines with J gene TRBJ2-5; no definite D call. The V gene's germline CDR1 is DFQATT and CDR2 SNEGSKA (reference sequence). This CDR3 contains 11 residues. Trimming took 3 bases from V and 3 from J, leaving 5 bases between them. Here the CDR3 reads CSASVKETQYF. DNA of the CDR3: TGCAGTGCTAGTGTTAAAGAGACCCAGTACTTC.

The table lists this clonotype with many counts. The gene calls are TRBV7-2 and TRBJ1-5; no clear D gene. The V gene lost 4 bases and the J gene lost 0 bases, with 16 bases spanning the gap. The CDR3 sequence is 17 residues long. The germline CDR1 and CDR2 sequences are SGHTA and FQGNSA. CDR3 bases: TGTGCCAGCAGCTCCGCAAGTACTCTAACTAGCAATCAGCCCCAGCATTTT. It encodes CASSSASTLTSNQPQHF.

This clonotype was picked up many times. The V and J genes are TRBV5-1 and TRBJ2-7, with D perhaps matching TRBD1 (6 bases). Trimming shortened V by 5 bases and J by 0 bases, and 9 bases separated the two germline ends. CDR1 and CDR2 from the germline V gene are SGHRS and YFSETQ. CDR3 size: 13 residues. CDR3: CASRTGASYEQYF. CDR3 DNA sequence: TGCGCCAGCAGGACAGGTGCCTCCTACGAGCAGTACTTC.

This clonotype was seen at least ten times. V gene TRBV5-6 combines with J gene TRBJ2-7; D is possibly TRBD2 (6 bases). V was pared by 4 bases and J by 1 base, with 15 bases between. Germline V lookup: CDR1 SGHDT, CDR2 YYEEEE. The CDR3 loop spans 15 amino acids. CDR3: CASSNNRGLSYEQYF. DNA for the CDR3: TGTGCCAGCAGCAATAACCGGGGGTTGTCCTACGAGCAGTACTTC.

This clonotype was seen at least ten times. The chain uses TRBV7-9 and TRBJ2-1; D is perhaps TRBD2 (5 bases). The V end lost 1 base, the J end lost 5 bases, and 12 bases lay between the germline ends. The CDR3 totals 15 residues. CDR1 and CDR2 from the germline V gene are SEHNR and FQNEAQ (reference sequence). CDR3 DNA: TGTGCCAGCAGCTTAGTGGCTAGCAACCACAATGAGCAGTTCTTC. It is translated as CASSLVASNHNEQFF.

CDR3 DNA: TGTGCCAGCAAGCTCGGGGGGATCCGGGAGCTGTTTTTT. This encodes CASKLGGIRELFF. V and J are TRBV6-2 or TRBV6-3 and TRBJ2-2, with 7 positions matching TRBD2. The CDR3 length is 13 residues. Germline values: CDR1 MNHEY, CDR2 SVGEGT. The junction had 8 bases not matched to a gene; V was cut back by 7 bases and J by 9 bases.

This clonotype was counted between two and nine times. This chain joins TRBV4-1 and TRBJ2-3; D assignment may be TRBD1 or TRBD2 (6 bases each). The germline V and J ends were trimmed by 3 bases and 1 base, with 17 bases remaining between them. The germline gives CDR1 MGHRA, CDR2 YSYEKL. The CDR3 is made up of 17 amino acids. CDR3 sequence reads: CASSHPSGRGGTDTQYF. DNA for the CDR3: TGCGCCAGCAGCCACCCCTCCGGAAGGGGGGGCACAGATACGCAGTATTTT.

A few counts support this clonotype. Relative to the germline gene, one junction end is altered; a read error may explain this. This chain uses TRBV28 with TRBJ2-7, with unresolved D. Germline V gene lookup returns CDR1 MDHEN and CDR2 SYDVKM. The CDR3 contains 12 residues. CDR3 DNA sequence: TGTGCCAGCGGTTTCCGGCCACTGGAGCAGTACTTC. Its translation is CASGFRPLEQYF.

This clonotype was picked up many times. V and J are TRBV7-2 and TRBJ2-3; no clear D gene. Germline V lookup: CDR1 SGHTA, CDR2 FQGNSA. Trimming stripped 1 base from V and 5 bases from J, with 13 bases between. This CDR3 comprises 15 residues. The CDR3 loop reads CASSLEWHGRDTQYF. The CDR3, as DNA: TGTGCCAGCAGCTTAGAGTGGCACGGGCGAGATACGCAGTATTTT.

This chain links TRBV18 with TRBJ1-4, with D hard to call. This CDR3 has 13 amino acids. Germline CDR1 KGHSH, CDR2 LQKENI. The germline V and J ends were trimmed by 6 bases and 4 bases, with 9 bases remaining between them. CDR3 nucleotide sequence: TGTGCCAGCTCCGCCCGGATTAATGAAAAACTGTTTTTT. This sequence encodes CASSARINEKLFF.

J is TRBJ2-1 and V is TRBV7-3, with 7 bases fitting TRBD2. This CDR3 comprises 13 residues. V trimming: 4 bases; J trimming: 3 bases; junction bases outside the gene matches: 0. The germline CDR1 and CDR2 sequences are SGHTA and FQGTGA. The CDR3 sequence is CASSWTSYNEQFF. CDR3 sequence (DNA): TGTGCCAGCAGCTGGACTAGCTACAATGAGCAGTTCTTC.

This chain links TRBV27 with TRBJ1-5; a possible D gene is TRBD1 (6 bases). Trimming stripped 5 bases from V and 6 bases from J, with 11 bases between. CDR3 size: 13 residues. The germline CDR1 and CDR2 sequences are MNHEY and SMNVEV (reference sequence). CDR3 nucleotides: TGTGCCAGCAGTCACAGGGAGGGTCAGCCCCAGCATTTT. Its translation is CASSHREGQPQHF.

This clonotype was seen only a few times. The chain couples TRBV5-1 to TRBJ1-1; D perhaps matches TRBD1 (5 bases). Trimming stripped 4 bases from V and 5 bases from J, with 12 bases between. From germline, CDR1 is SGHRS and CDR2 YFSETQ. This CDR3 is 13 amino acids long. The CDR3: CASSAPGGTEAFF. The DNA for the CDR3 is TGCGCCAGCAGCGCCCCGGGGGGGACTGAAGCTTTCTTT.

In nucleotides, the CDR3 is TGTGCCAGCGCCACGGCCCAGGGAGGGAACACTGAAGCTTTCTTT. Translation gives CASATAQGGNTEAFF. This chain uses TRBV6-5 with TRBJ1-1; possibly TRBD1 for D (5 bases). Germline V gene sequence: CDR1 MNHEY, CDR2 SVGAGI. This CDR3 region has 15 residues. V lost 8 bases and J lost 1, with 17 bases in between.

The chain joins TRBV29-1 to TRBJ1-1; possible D gene TRBD1, 5 bases. CDR3 length: 14 residues. CDR1 is SQVTM and CDR2 is ANQGSEA in the germline V gene. V was clipped by 4 bases and J by 3 bases, with 15 bases between them. Here the CDR3 reads CSVAYRLGDTEAFF. CDR3 coding DNA: TGCAGCGTTGCATACAGGCTCGGGGACACTGAAGCTTTCTTT.